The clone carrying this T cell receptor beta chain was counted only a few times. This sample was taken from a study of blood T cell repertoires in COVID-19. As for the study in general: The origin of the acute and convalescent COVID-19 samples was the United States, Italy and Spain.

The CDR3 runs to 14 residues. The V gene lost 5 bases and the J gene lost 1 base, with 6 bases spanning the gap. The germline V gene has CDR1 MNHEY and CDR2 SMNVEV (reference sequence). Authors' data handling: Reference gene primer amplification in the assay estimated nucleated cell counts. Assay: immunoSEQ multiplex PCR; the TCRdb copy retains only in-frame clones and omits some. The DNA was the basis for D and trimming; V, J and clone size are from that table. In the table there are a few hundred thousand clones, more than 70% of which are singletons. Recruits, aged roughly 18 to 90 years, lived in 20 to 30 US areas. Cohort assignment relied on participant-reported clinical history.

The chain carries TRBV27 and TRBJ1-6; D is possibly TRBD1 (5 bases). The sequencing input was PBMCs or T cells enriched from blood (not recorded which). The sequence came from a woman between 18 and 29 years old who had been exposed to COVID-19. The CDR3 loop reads CASSQGSYNSPLHF. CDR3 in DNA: TGTGCCAGCAGTCAGGGATCCTATAATTCACCCCTCCACTTT.